A selection of T cell receptor beta chains follows, all from one sample in a study of PD-1 blockade in classical Hodgkin lymphoma. Data came from immunoSEQ multiplex PCR; TCRdb stores just in-frame clones and leaves some out. The sample consists of about 20,000 clones, approximately 84% of them appearing once. Sequenced material: CD8+ T cells from blood, taken before the fourth cycle of nivolumab. The receptor source for this set is a human donor with classical Hodgkin lymphoma. Both conserved end residues are part of each CDR3. A D gene is named only where the DNA matches it firmly. Not every row has a clone size; where given, it reads once, few, many or a size class.

D gene | J gene | V gene | clone size | CDR3 DNA | CDR3 protein
NA | TRBJ2-7 | TRBV15 | NA | TGTGCCACCAGCAGAGATTTCCAGGGTTTAGGCGAGCAGTACTTC | CATSRDFQGLGEQYF
TRBD1 | TRBJ1-2 | TRBV9 | NA | TGTGCCAGCAGCACCAGGACAGGGAAAGGCTACACCTTC | CASSTRTGKGYTF
TRBD1 | TRBJ2-7 | TRBV5-5 | NA | TGTGCCAGCAGCTCCGGGACAGGGGTGGGCTACGAGCAGTACTTC | CASSSGTGVGYEQYF
TRBD2 | TRBJ2-7 | TRBV7-2 | NA | TGTGCCAGCACCACTCCGTTGGATAGCGGGAGCTACGAGCAGTACTTC | CASTTPLDSGSYEQYF
NA | TRBJ2-7 | TRBV5-1 | NA | TGCGCCAGCAGCTTGCTTGGTAATGGGGGCGAGCAGTACTTC | CASSLLGNGGEQYF
NA | TRBJ2-5 | TRBV11-2 | NA | TGTGCCAGCAGCTTAGCCGGGGGCCAAGAGACCCAGTACTTC | CASSLAGGQETQYF
NA | TRBJ2-5 | TRBV5-4 | NA | TGTGCCAGCAGTCTGGAGTCCTTCCAAGAGACCCAGTACTTC | CASSLESFQETQYF
TRBD2 | TRBJ2-5 | TRBV7-7 | NA | TGTGCCAGCAGCCCGCGACTAGCGGGGGGTCCTCTCCAAGAGACCCAGTACTTC | CASSPRLAGGPLQETQYF
NA | TRBJ2-7 | TRBV7-9 | few | TGTGCCAGCGAGGCAGGGGCGTCCTACGAGCAGTACTTC | CASEAGASYEQYF
NA | TRBJ1-6 | TRBV30 | few | TGTGCCTGGAGTTTACAGCCTAATTCACCCCTCCACTTT | CAWSLQPNSPLHF
TRBD2 | TRBJ2-7 | TRBV9 | NA | TGTGCCAGCAGCGTGAGGAGGGCCTTCCCGACTAGCGGGAGAAACTCCTACGAGCAGTACTTC | CASSVRRAFPTSGRNSYEQYF
NA | TRBJ2-7 | TRBV5-8 | NA | TGTGCCAGCAGCTTGAAGGGATACTCCTACGAGCAGTACTTC | CASSLKGYSYEQYF
NA | TRBJ2-1 | TRBV5-1 | NA | TGCGCCAGCAGCTCAGACAGGTTTGGAGAGCAGTTCTTC | CASSSDRFGEQFF
NA | TRBJ1-5 | TRBV6-5 | few | TGTGCCAGCAGCGTGCGCGCGGGGGCTTGGCAGCCCCAGCATTTT | CASSVRAGAWQPQHF
NA | TRBJ1-1 | TRBV28 | NA | TGTGCCAGCAGCCTGGGGCTCACTGAAGCTTTCTTT | CASSLGLTEAFF
NA | TRBJ1-5 | TRBV19 | NA | TGTGCCAGTAGTACGACAGGATATAGCAATCAGCCCCAGCATTTT | CASSTTGYSNQPQHF
TRBD2 | TRBJ2-7 | TRBV19 | NA | TGTGCCAGTAGCCATGGAATGGCTAGCGGCTACGAGCAGTACTTC | CASSHGMASGYEQYF
NA | TRBJ2-7 | TRBV15 | NA | TGTGCCACCAGCAGAACCACAGGGTTGACGAGCGAGCAGTACTTC | CATSRTTGLTSEQYF
TRBD1 | TRBJ2-7 | TRBV12-5 | NA | TGTGCTAGTGGTTTGTTTTCCAAGGACAGGGGGCGGCCCGAGCAGTACTTC | CASGLFSKDRGRPEQYF
TRBD1 | TRBJ1-5 | TRBV2 | NA | TGTGCCAGCAGGACAGGGGGTCAGCCCCAGCATTTT | CASRTGGQPQHF
NA | TRBJ2-7 | TRBV10-2 | NA | TGCGCCAGCAGGCAGGGAGTCCTGGACGAGCAGTACTTC | CASRQGVLDEQYF
NA | TRBJ2-1 | TRBV6-5 | NA | TGTGCCAGCAGTCCACTGTTGGGTCCGAATGAGCAGTTCTTC | CASSPLLGPNEQFF
TRBD1 | TRBJ1-5 | TRBV7-2 | NA | TGTGCCAGCAGCCAAACACAGGGGAATAGCAATCAGCCCCAGCATTTT | CASSQTQGNSNQPQHF
NA | TRBJ2-7 | TRBV6-1 | NA | TGTGCCAGCAGTGACTGGAAATCCTACGAGCAGTACTTC | CASSDWKSYEQYF
NA | TRBJ2-1 | TRBV28 | NA | TGTGCCAGCAGTTTGGAGGGCAATGAGCAGTTCTTC | CASSLEGNEQFF
NA | TRBJ1-1 | TRBV19 | NA | TGTGCCAGCCGGATATCCCCCGGGACTGAAGCTTTCTTT | CASRISPGTEAFF
TRBD2 | TRBJ2-1 | TRBV4-3 | NA | TGCGCCAGCAGCCATCCGACTGCGGGGGGGCGCGGGGTCAGCGACAATGAGCAGTTCTTC | CASSHPTAGGRGVSDNEQFF
NA | TRBJ2-3 | TRBV9 | NA | TGTGCCAGCAGCCCCGGAGGGTTCACAGATACGCAGTATTTT | CASSPGGFTDTQYF
NA | TRBJ2-2 | TRBV7-2 | NA | TGTGCCAGCAGCCCGAACCAGGGGACGAACACCGGGGAGCTGTTTTTT | CASSPNQGTNTGELFF
TRBD2 | TRBJ2-1 | TRBV29-1 | NA | TGCAGCGGCCGGGACTACTCCTACAATGAGCAGTTCTTC | CSGRDYSYNEQFF
TRBD1 | TRBJ1-2 | TRBV6-5 | once | TGTGCCAGCAGTTACACCAGGACAGGGGGGGGCTATGGCTACACCTTC | CASSYTRTGGGYGYTF
NA | TRBJ2-7 | TRBV15 | NA | TGTGCCACCAGCAGGGGATACGAGCAGTACTTC | CATSRGYEQYF
NA | TRBJ2-3 | TRBV7-3 | NA | TGTGCCAGCAGCTTTGGGGTGGCAGGCCAAAGCACAGATACGCAGTATTTT | CASSFGVAGQSTDTQYF
NA | TRBJ2-1 | TRBV6-5 | NA | TGTGCCAGCAGTCAGCCAGGGAATGAGCAGTTCTTC | CASSQPGNEQFF
NA | TRBJ1-2 | TRBV9 | NA | TGTGCCAGCAGCGTAGCTTCAGACAGGCCCTATGGCTACACCTTC | CASSVASDRPYGYTF
NA | TRBJ1-1 | TRBV11-1 | NA | TGTGCCAGCAGCCCCAGTCCGGGCACTGAAGCTTTCTTT | CASSPSPGTEAFF
TRBD1 | TRBJ1-1 | TRBV10-3 | NA | TGTGCCATCAGCTGGGACAGGGACTTGAACACTGAAGCTTTCTTT | CAISWDRDLNTEAFF
NA | TRBJ2-6 | TRBV4-3 | NA | TGCGCCAGCAGCCAAGGAAGGCTACTTGGGGCCAACGTCCTGACTTTC | CASSQGRLLGANVLTF
TRBD1 | TRBJ2-7 | TRBV4-1 | few | TGCGCCAGCAGCCCGACCGGGACAGGGATCTACGAGCAGTACTTC | CASSPTGTGIYEQYF
NA | TRBJ2-3 | TRBV13 | once | TGTGCCAGCAGCTTAGGCCTCACAGATACGCAGTATTTT | CASSLGLTDTQYF
NA | TRBJ1-1 | TRBV15 | NA | TGTGCCACCAGCAGAGGGGACCCAAACACTGAAGCTTTCTTT | CATSRGDPNTEAFF
TRBD2 | TRBJ2-2 | TRBV9 | NA | TGTGCCAGCAGCGTAGTGGGGCAGGGAGGGACCGGGGAGCTGTTTTTT | CASSVVGQGGTGELFF
TRBD1 | TRBJ1-1 | TRBV30 | once | TGTGCCTGGAGTGTAATTGGACAGGGGGGGACTGAAGCTTTCTTT | CAWSVIGQGGTEAFF
NA | TRBJ2-1 | TRBV27 | NA | TGTGCCAGCAGTTTTTCCGTGAGCGATGAGCAGTTCTTC | CASSFSVSDEQFF
NA | TRBJ1-2 | TRBV7-9 | NA | TGTGCCAGCAGCTTAGTAGGTAGCGCGTATGGCTACACCTTC | CASSLVGSAYGYTF